What follows is one TCR beta chain and its context. The target antigen is unknown. V was cut by 3 bases and J by 12 bases, with 15 bases left in between. The CDR3 is 12 residues long. Germline values: CDR1 SGDLS, CDR2 YYNGEE. This record belongs to a study of a mutant IDH1 vaccine in newly diagnosed glioma. The wider study: Those enrolled had earlier been treated with radiotherapy, temozolomide, or both, mostly both.

This table comes from immunoSEQ multiplex PCR, and its TCRdb copy is limited to in-frame clones, with some not included. The table lists over 55,000 clones, 84% of them singletons. Time point described: week 11, during vaccination. It was 300 ug of mutant IDH1 20-mer peptide that made up each vaccine dose, given with topical imiquimod. Findings and limits, study-wide: Top-clonotype changes in peripheral T cells seemed unrelated to pseudoprogression. In about 93% of patients, immune responses induced by the vaccine occurred.

The sequence was collected from a man under 40 with glioma. The specimen was PBMCs, collected from a glioma patient whose treatment included an IDH1 peptide vaccine. The V gene is TRBV9, the J gene TRBJ1-1; unclear D gene. The CDR3 region has the DNA TGTGCCAGCAGCGGTAGGGTCGGCTCAACTTTCTTT. Amino acids: CASSGRVGSTFF.